This TCR beta chain was found in a study of blood T cell repertoires in COVID-19. Per germline, CDR1 SGHRS and CDR2 YFSETQ. Losses at the gene ends were 1 base for V and 3 bases for J; bases not matched to a gene: 6. The CDR3 loop spans 15 amino acids. The method was immunoSEQ multiplex PCR; TCRdb's version includes in-frame clones alone and lacks a portion of them. The repertoire includes some 150,000 clones, about 89% of them detected once, and around 0.55% sits in the top ten. Sequenced: peripheral blood. This chain connects TRBV5-1 to TRBJ2-5, with 7 bases matching TRBD2. The TCR was taken from a man in his fifties or sixties with acute or convalescent COVID-19. In DNA, the CDR3 is TGCGCCAGCAGCTTGTTTCGCCTAGCGGAAGAGACCCAGTACTTC. Protein product: CASSLFRLAEETQYF.